This T cell receptor beta chain was captured by sequencing in a study of regulatory T cells in long-lasting Graves disease. Overall study results and limits: It was in persistent disease that TRBV28, TRBJ1-2 and TRBJ2-5 were favored.

Arm-PCR with iRepertoire HTBI primers amplified the CDR3 regions for these TCR beta libraries. TCRdb re-analysed the multiplex PCR reads in MiXCR, keeping a single row per CDR3 protein. The table shows hundreds of thousands of distinct CDR3 sequences, with more than 20% occurring only once. This clonotype was detected only a few times. Its antigen is still unknown. Germline V gene lookup returns CDR1 SGHAT and CDR2 FQNNGV. The CDR3 has 15 amino acids. V was clipped by 7 bases and J by 0 bases; unmatched bases: 6. As for time point: persistent/refractory GD, antithyroid drugs over 5 years with positive TRAb. PBMC RNA was the source of the TCR library.

The rearrangement joins TRBV11-2 to TRBJ2-7, with TRBD2 matching over 10 bases. This receptor was obtained from a female donor with Graves disease. The sample here was peripheral blood mononuclear cells (PBMCs), taken when the disease was refractory, from a patient treated with antithyroid drugs. CDR3 region: CASNNLAGASYEQYF. For the CDR3, the DNA is TGTGCCAGCAACAACCTAGCGGGAGCCTCCTACGAGCAGTACTTC.